This T cell receptor beta chain is drawn from a study of identical twins. As concerns this clonotype: Its cognate antigen is unknown.

Unique molecular identifiers were present on the cDNA, which also gained a universal primer site by template switching. A single record per CDR3 protein comes from TCRdb applying MiXCR to the 5' RACE reads. Found here are roughly 710,000 distinct CDR3 sequences, less than 7% of them singletons; the top ten hold about 1.8%. Trimming took off 6 bases at V and 8 bases at J, with 14 bases between the two ends. Germline CDR1 DFQATT, CDR2 SNEGSKA (reference sequence). The CDR3 covers 12 residues. The study's findings and limits: Models came in too low on out-of-frame TCR alpha sharing in monozygotic twins. Fewer insertions marked abundant cord blood beta clonotypes; young adult naive trended weakly, memory not at all. Conclusions rested on cross-sectional statistics rather than following the same donors.

The chain couples TRBV20-1 to TRBJ2-1; D tentatively fits TRBD1 or TRBD2 (5 bases each). Source material: naive T cells sorted from blood. This receptor was obtained from a man between 18 and 35 years old in good health. CDR3 coding DNA: TGCAGTGCCACCTTAGTGGGGGATGAGCAGTTCTTC. The encoded protein is CSATLVGDEQFF.